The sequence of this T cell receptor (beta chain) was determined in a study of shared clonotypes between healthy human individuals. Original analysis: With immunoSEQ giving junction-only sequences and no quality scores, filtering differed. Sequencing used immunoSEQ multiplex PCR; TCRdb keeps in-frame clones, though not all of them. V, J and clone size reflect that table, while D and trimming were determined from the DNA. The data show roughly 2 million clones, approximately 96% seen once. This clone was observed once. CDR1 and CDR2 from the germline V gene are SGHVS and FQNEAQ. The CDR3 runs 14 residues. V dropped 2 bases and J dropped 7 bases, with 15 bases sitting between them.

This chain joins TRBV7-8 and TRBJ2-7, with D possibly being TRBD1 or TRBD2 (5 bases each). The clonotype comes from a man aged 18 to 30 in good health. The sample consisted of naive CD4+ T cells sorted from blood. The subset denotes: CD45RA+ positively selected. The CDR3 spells CASSLRDPAEEQYF. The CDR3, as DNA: TGTGCCAGCAGCTTAAGGGACCCCGCAGAAGAGCAGTACTTC.